This record concerns one T cell receptor beta chain sequence. Its specificity is not known. The V gene lost 11 bases and the J gene lost 4 bases, with 14 bases spanning the gap. The CDR3 runs 13 residues. Per germline, CDR1 MNHNS and CDR2 SASEGT. These data belong to a study of cytomegalovirus exposure and HLA in healthy donors. General study points: Presence/absence analyses assumed roughly uniform sequencing depth across donors, which may not hold. Many donors shared some public TCRs, even though most TCR sequences were rare. The study flagged roughly 150 TCR beta chains as cytomegalovirus-associated.

The PCR used 60 Vbeta and 13 Jbeta primers. In the original processing: In a later analysis, tens of millions of unique TCR beta chains included roughly 11 million shared by two or more donors. Profiled with immunoSEQ multiplex PCR; TCRdb holds only in-frame clones, not every one. The V and J calls and clone size come from that table; D and trimming were worked out from the DNA. Altogether some 85,000 clones are present, over 60% being singletons, with the ten largest covering around 4.3%. Sample: PBMCs. This receptor was taken from a woman aged 40 to 50 in good health and CMV-seropositive. The chain employs TRBV6-1 and TRBJ2-2; D may be TRBD2 (6 bases). The CDR3 reads CASGGKTTGELFF. DNA of the CDR3: TGTGCCTCAGGAGGGAAGACCACCGGGGAGCTGTTTTTT.